This T cell receptor (beta chain) was captured by sequencing in a study of CDR3 diversity in severe acne (dated by TCRdb to the late 2010s). V drops 2 bases and J drops 7 bases, leaving 6 bases in between. CDR1 and CDR2 (LGHDT, YNNKEL) derive from the germline V gene (reference sequence). The CDR3 numbers 11 residues from cysteine through phenylalanine. The only DNA kept is the CDR3, 33 bases in frame from the first base. This clonotype has a count of ten or more. Its target antigen remains unknown. Per-nucleotide qualities are absent, and no much larger clonotype sits a single base away. The method was PCR. TCRdb records Illumina HiSeq 2000 as the sequencer. Using fastp trimming at Q25 and MiXCR clonotype assembly, TCRdb reanalyzed the public sequencing data and kept in-frame beta chains. Rows with a matching CDR3 protein are joined into one entry that keeps the most common DNA and genes. For this sample the table gives tens of thousands of distinct CDR3 sequences, of which 45% to 60% were detected only once. Of the sample, 13% to 15% is held by the ten largest clones.

The source is a male donor in good health, without acne. The chain links TRBV3-1 with TRBJ2-7; no D segment can be confidently identified. What was sequenced was blood. CDR3 protein: CASSQRTEQYF. The bases read TGTGCCAGCAGCCAACGAACGGAGCAGTACTTC.